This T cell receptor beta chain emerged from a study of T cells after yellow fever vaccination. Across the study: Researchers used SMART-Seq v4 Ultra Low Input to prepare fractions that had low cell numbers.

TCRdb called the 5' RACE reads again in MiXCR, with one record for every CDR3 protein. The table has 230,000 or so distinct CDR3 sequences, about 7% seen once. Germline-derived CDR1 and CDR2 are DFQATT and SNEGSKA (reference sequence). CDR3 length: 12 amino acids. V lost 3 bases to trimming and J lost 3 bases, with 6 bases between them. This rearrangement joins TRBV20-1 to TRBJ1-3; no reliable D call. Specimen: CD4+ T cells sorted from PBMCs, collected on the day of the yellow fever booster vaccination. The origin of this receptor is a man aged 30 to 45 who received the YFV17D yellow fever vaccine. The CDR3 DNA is TGCAGTGCTAGGGTTCTTGGAAACACCATATATTTT. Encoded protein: CSARVLGNTIYF.